The 21 T cell receptor beta chains given below trace back to one sample, sequenced in a study of T-cell reconstitution after alpha-beta-depleted transplantation in children listed by TCRdb under 2016. Explained via the paper, the treatment or condition label denotes: allogeneic hematopoietic cell transplantation with graft depleted of TCRalphabeta T cells and CD19 B cells. Library construction relied on PCR. These reads were obtained on an Illumina HiSeq 2500. TCR library preparation used molecular barcoding, with unique molecular identifiers applied to normalize quantification of the TCRbeta repertoire. In TCRdb, the public reads were trimmed at Q25 with fastp and aligned with MiXCR, with productive beta chains retained. CDR3 protein duplicates are merged, each entry listing the most common genes and DNA. The sample has a few hundred thousand distinct CDR3 sequences on record, over 20% of them singletons. The leading ten clones occupy 2.6% of the sample.

The sequenced sample was PBMCs, obtained before TCRalphabeta/CD19-depleted stem cell transplant. The receptors here all came from a girl under 10 years old with Fanconi anemia, due to receive a stem cell transplant.

The chain uses TRBV29-1 and TRBJ2-5; D is uncertain. The CDR3 consists of 11 residues. Germline values: CDR1 SQVTM, CDR2 ANQGSEA. The ends were cut back, 4 bases at V and 5 bases at J, with 8 bases in the middle. CDR3 nucleotide sequence: TGCAGCGTTGTAGTAAGGGAGACCCAGTACTTC. Translating it yields CSVVVRETQYF.

Only a few counts were recorded for this clonotype. The chain carries TRBV18 and TRBJ2-7, with 9 nucleotides matching TRBD2. CDR1 and CDR2 from the germline V gene are KGHSH and LQKENI. J gave up 2 bases and V 0 bases, and 2 bases lay outside the gene matches. The CDR3 is made up of 15 amino acids. The CDR3 DNA follows: TGTGCCAGCTCACCACCGGCTAGCGGGGCCTACGAGCAGTACTTC. Translated, it gives CASSPPASGAYEQYF.

The chain uses TRBV29-1 and TRBJ2-3; 7 bases line up with TRBD2. The J segment lost 5 bases and the V segment lost 8 bases, leaving 10 bases of the junction unmatched. This CDR3 region has 13 residues. Germline CDR1 reads SQVTM; CDR2 reads ANQGSEA. The CDR3 DNA reads TGCAGCTTGGGGCTAGCGGTTGGAGATACGCAGTATTTT. Protein product: CSLGLAVGDTQYF.

The chain is built from TRBV28 and TRBJ2-7, with D uncertain. Germline CDR1 is MDHEN and CDR2 is SYDVKM. Trimming stripped 2 bases from V and 5 bases from J, with 13 bases between. The CDR3 loop spans 14 amino acids. CDR3 amino acids: CASSLKNPGNEQYF. Written as DNA, the CDR3 is TGTGCCAGCAGTTTAAAAAATCCGGGTAACGAGCAGTACTTC.

The chain links TRBV7-9 to TRBJ2-2, with 10 bases fitting TRBD1. The CDR3 is 16 residues long. In germline, CDR1 is SEHNR, CDR2 FQNEAQ (reference sequence). Germline trimming cut 5 bases from V and 4 bases from J; bases unmatched to any gene: 7. The CDR3 bases are TGTGCCAGCAGCCCAGTGACAGGGGGCAGCACCGGGGAGCTGTTTTTT. Protein product: CASSPVTGGSTGELFF.

This clonotype was counted a few times. The chain employs TRBV28 and TRBJ1-3, with TRBD1 matching 7 bases. V was pared by 7 bases and J by 1 base, with 13 bases of the junction left unmatched. The CDR3 has 17 residues. The germline V gene has CDR1 MDHEN and CDR2 SYDVKM. The chain's CDR3 is CASIGPLGRGSGNTIYF. DNA of the CDR3: TGTGCCAGCATCGGACCCCTCGGCAGGGGGTCTGGAAACACCATATATTTT.

V and J are TRBV29-1 and TRBJ2-3; TRBD1 agrees at 8 bases. Germline CDR1 reads SQVTM; CDR2 reads ANQGSEA. The junction had 2 bases not matched to a gene; V was cut back by 4 bases and J by 2 bases. The length of the CDR3 is 13 residues. In nucleotides, the CDR3 is TGCAGCGTTGGACAGGGGCACACAGATACGCAGTATTTT. This gives the protein CSVGQGHTDTQYF.

The chain joins TRBV12-3 or TRBV12-4 to TRBJ2-7; no clear D. Between the trimmed V and J ends, which lost 2 bases and 0 bases, there was a span of 11 bases. This CDR3 contains 15 residues. CDR3 bases: TGTGCCAGCAGTTTAATACGGCCAAGCTCCTACGAGCAGTACTTC. As protein: CASSLIRPSSYEQYF.

In its sample, this clonotype was seen a few times. The J gene is TRBJ2-5, the V gene TRBV29-1, with no clear D. The V gene lost 3 bases and the J gene lost 5 bases, with 7 bases spanning the gap. The length of the CDR3 is 11 residues. From germline, CDR1 is SQVTM and CDR2 ANQGSEA. The CDR3 reads CSVDPPETQYF. The CDR3 coding sequence is TGCAGCGTTGACCCCCCGGAGACCCAGTACTTC.

The table lists this clonotype with a few counts. The chain carries TRBV5-1 and TRBJ1-2, with no clear D. Trimming cost V 0 bases and J 4 bases, with 13 bases left between them. The germline V gene has CDR1 SGHRS and CDR2 YFSETQ. CDR3 length: 15 residues. The CDR3 spells CASSLVGEISYGYTF. For the CDR3, the DNA is TGCGCCAGCAGCTTGGTCGGGGAGATAAGCTATGGCTACACCTTC.

This clonotype was seen ten or more times. This sequence joins TRBV25-1 and TRBJ1-1, with D unresolved. V was cut by 3 bases and J by 0 bases, with 8 bases left in between. In germline, CDR1 is MGHDK, CDR2 SYGVNS. The CDR3 spans 14 residues. Written as DNA, the CDR3 is TGTGCCAGCAGTGACCAGGTTATGAACACTGAAGCTTTCTTT. It yields the protein CASSDQVMNTEAFF.

This clonotype turned up a few times. The V gene is TRBV28, the J gene TRBJ1-2, with D possibly TRBD1 on 5 matching bases. This CDR3 spans 15 amino acids. Germline lookup yields CDR1 MDHEN and CDR2 SYDVKM. V shed 6 bases and J shed 4 bases, with 18 bases lying between them. The CDR3 spells CASRTDRTPTYGYTF. DNA for the CDR3: TGTGCCAGCAGGACTGACAGAACTCCTACCTATGGCTACACCTTC.

There are many counts of this clonotype. The chain couples TRBV28 to TRBJ1-5, with TRBD1 as a possible D gene (5 bases). This CDR3 region has 14 residues. From germline, CDR1 is MDHEN and CDR2 SYDVKM. V was cut by 5 bases and J by 3 bases, with 11 bases left in between. CDR3 region: CASSPRQFNQPQHF. The CDR3 DNA reads TGTGCCAGCAGTCCTAGACAGTTCAATCAGCCCCAGCATTTT.

This clonotype was observed many times. The rearrangement joins TRBV20-1 to TRBJ2-5; TRBD2 agrees at 8 bases. With V trimmed by 7 bases and J by 5 bases, 12 bases remained unmatched. Germline CDR1 and CDR2: DFQATT and SNEGSKA (reference sequence). The CDR3 consists of 14 residues. Written as DNA, the CDR3 is TGCAGTGTCACGGGTCGGGAGGGGGGGGAGACCCAGTACTTC. Translation gives CSVTGREGGETQYF.

The sample holds many counts of this clonotype. The chain couples TRBV20-1 to TRBJ2-3; D is unresolved. The CDR3 spans 12 residues. Trimming cost V 2 bases and J 3 bases, with 6 bases left between them. The germline gives CDR1 DFQATT, CDR2 SNEGSKA (reference sequence). The CDR3 bases are TGCAGTGCTAGACTAGTGACAGATACGCAGTATTTT. Translating it yields CSARLVTDTQYF.

This sequence joins TRBV30 and TRBJ1-3; D is unresolved. The CDR3 has 13 amino acids. Germline V gene lookup returns CDR1 GTSNPN and CDR2 SVGIG (reference sequence). Between the trimmed V and J ends, which lost 5 bases and 0 bases, there was a span of 8 bases. CDR3 sequence: CAWVVVSGNTIYF. The CDR3 DNA sequence: TGTGCCTGGGTTGTCGTCTCTGGAAACACCATATATTTT.

This clonotype was found a few times. V and J are TRBV12-3 or TRBV12-4 and TRBJ2-5; the D gene is possibly TRBD2 (5 bases). The CDR3 length is 15 residues. Trimming left V 4 bases short and J 5 bases short, with 17 bases between. CDR3 sequence (DNA): TGTGCCAGCAGTTCTCCTCGAGGCCGAGGGGAGACCCAGTACTTC. Translating gives CASSSPRGRGETQYF.

The chain carries TRBV7-2 and TRBJ2-1; 7 nucleotides match TRBD2. The V and J ends lost 2 bases and 0 bases, in that order; junction bases with no gene match: 4. Looked up from germline, CDR1 is SGHTA and CDR2 is FQGNSA. The CDR3 runs to 16 residues. The CDR3 DNA reads TGTGCCAGCAGCTTAAACGGGAGGAACTCCTACAATGAGCAGTTCTTC. As protein: CASSLNGRNSYNEQFF.

The rearrangement links TRBV25-1 to TRBJ2-7, with 7 bases identical to TRBD1. Germline assignment: CDR1 MGHDK and CDR2 SYGVNS. This CDR3 region has 14 residues. V shed 3 bases, J shed 7 bases, and the junction held 9 bases outside the gene matches. The CDR3 sequence: CASSDATGAWEQYF. In nucleotides, the CDR3 is TGTGCCAGCAGTGACGCCACAGGGGCTTGGGAGCAGTACTTC.

In this sample, this clonotype turned up a few times. This rearrangement joins TRBV7-2 to TRBJ2-3; 11 bases match TRBD2. This CDR3 region has 17 residues. Germline-derived CDR1 and CDR2 are SGHTA and FQGNSA. J was trimmed by 1 base and V by 5 bases; bases with no gene match: 8. The CDR3 protein is CASSRRLAGIRTDTQYF. The CDR3 DNA sequence: TGTGCCAGCAGCCGAAGACTAGCGGGGATACGCACAGATACGCAGTATTTT.

This clonotype was detected only a few times. This chain uses TRBV2 with TRBJ2-1; D is undetermined. Germline V gives CDR1 SNHLY, CDR2 FYNNEI. V gave up 4 bases and J gave up 7 bases, with 8 bases separating them. The CDR3 has 12 amino acids. The CDR3: CASSVRLNEQFF. The DNA of the CDR3 is TGTGCCAGCAGTGTTCGGTTGAATGAGCAGTTCTTC.